This TCR beta chain was identified in a study of regulatory T cells in long-lasting Graves disease. Time point noted: persistent/refractory GD, antithyroid drugs over 5 years with positive TRAb. Preparation of the TCR library used RNA extracted from PBMCs. In building TCR beta libraries, iRepertoire HTBI primers were used together with Arm-PCR of CDR3 regions. TCRdb analysed the multiplex PCR reads with MiXCR anew, one entry per CDR3 protein. The repertoire holds roughly 700,000 distinct CDR3 sequences, with about 32% as singletons. The CDR3 is 13 residues long. Germline lookup yields CDR1 LNHDA and CDR2 SQIVND (reference sequence). Trimming removed 1 base at V and 6 bases at J, with 9 bases between.

The chain is built from TRBV19 and TRBJ2-5, with no clear D. This sequence was found in a female donor with Graves disease. The sequenced sample was peripheral blood mononuclear cells (PBMCs), obtained when the disease was refractory, from a patient treated with antithyroid drugs. The CDR3 DNA reads TGTGCCAGTAGTATAGTGCCGCAACAGACCCAGTACTTC. Translated, it gives CASSIVPQQTQYF.